A few counts support the clone carrying this T cell receptor (beta chain). Antigen: not known. The PCR contained 60 Vbeta and 13 Jbeta primers. Clones were sequenced by immunoSEQ multiplex PCR, and TCRdb holds only the in-frame ones, with some missing. The table lists some 150,000 clones, 60% to 70% of them singletons. The data are from a study of cytomegalovirus exposure and HLA in healthy donors. General study points: Indistinguishable V segments, including TRBV6-2 and TRBV6-3, were excluded. Researchers catalogued 150 or so TCR beta chains as cytomegalovirus-associated. Productive status was seen about 90% or about 30% of the time for most TCR beta V segments in an earlier analysis.

The V segment lost 6 bases and the J segment 0 bases; nucleotides outside the gene matches: 5. Germline CDR1 reads WNHNN; CDR2 reads SYGVQD (reference sequence). The CDR3 is 17 amino acids. The specimen was PBMCs. The chain is built from TRBV10-1 and TRBJ2-1; 13 positions agree with TRBD2. The TCR originated in an older woman in good health and CMV-seropositive. CDR3 DNA sequence: TGCGCCAGCAGGGGACTAGCGGGACTAAGCTCCTACAATGAGCAGTTCTTC. Its translation: CASRGLAGLSSYNEQFF.